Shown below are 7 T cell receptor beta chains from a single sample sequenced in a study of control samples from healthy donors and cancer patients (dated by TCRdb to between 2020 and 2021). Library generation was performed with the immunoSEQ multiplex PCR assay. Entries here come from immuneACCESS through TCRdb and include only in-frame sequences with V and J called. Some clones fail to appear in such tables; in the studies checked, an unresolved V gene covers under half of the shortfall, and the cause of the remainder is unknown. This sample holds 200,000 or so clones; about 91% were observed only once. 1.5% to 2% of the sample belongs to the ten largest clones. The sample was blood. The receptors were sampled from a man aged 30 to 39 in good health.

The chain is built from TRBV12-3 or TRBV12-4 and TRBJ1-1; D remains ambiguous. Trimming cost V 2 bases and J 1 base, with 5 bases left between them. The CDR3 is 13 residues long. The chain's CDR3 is CASSLFKNTEAFF. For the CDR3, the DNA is TGTGCCAGCAGTTTATTCAAGAACACTGAAGCTTTCTTT.

CDR3 sequence (DNA): TGTGCCAGCGCGGACAGGGGACACACAGATACGCAGTATTTT. This sequence encodes CASADRGHTDTQYF. The chain is built from TRBV2 and TRBJ2-3, with 9 bases fitting TRBD1. This CDR3 region has 14 residues. CDR1 and CDR2 from the germline V gene are SNHLY and FYNNEI. J gave up 2 bases and V 8 bases, and 5 bases lay outside the gene matches.

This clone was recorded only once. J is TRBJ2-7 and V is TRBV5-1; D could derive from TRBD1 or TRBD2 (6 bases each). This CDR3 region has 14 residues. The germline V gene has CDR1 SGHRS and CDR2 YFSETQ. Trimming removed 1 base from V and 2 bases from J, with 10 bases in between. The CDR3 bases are TGCGCCAGCAGCTTGAGAGGGGGGACCTACGAGCAGTACTTC. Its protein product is CASSLRGGTYEQYF.

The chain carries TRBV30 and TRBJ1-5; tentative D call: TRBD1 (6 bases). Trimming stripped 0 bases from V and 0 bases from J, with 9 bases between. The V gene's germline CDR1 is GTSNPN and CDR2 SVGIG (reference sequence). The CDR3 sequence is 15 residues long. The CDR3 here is CAWSVGQFSNQPQHF. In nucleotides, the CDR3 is TGTGCCTGGAGTGTAGGACAGTTTAGCAATCAGCCCCAGCATTTT.

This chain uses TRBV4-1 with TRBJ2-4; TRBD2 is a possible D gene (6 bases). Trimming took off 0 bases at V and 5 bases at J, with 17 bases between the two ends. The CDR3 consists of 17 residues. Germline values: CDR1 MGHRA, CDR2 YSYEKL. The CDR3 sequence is CASSQDPSDLTQNIQYF. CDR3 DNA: TGCGCCAGCAGCCAAGATCCTAGCGACCTCACGCAAAACATTCAGTACTTC.

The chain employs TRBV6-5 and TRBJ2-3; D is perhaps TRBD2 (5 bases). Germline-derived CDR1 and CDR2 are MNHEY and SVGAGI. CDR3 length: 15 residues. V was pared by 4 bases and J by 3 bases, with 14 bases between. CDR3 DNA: TGTGCCAGCAGTTCATACACTGGCGGGACAGATACGCAGTATTTT. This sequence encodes CASSSYTGGTDTQYF.

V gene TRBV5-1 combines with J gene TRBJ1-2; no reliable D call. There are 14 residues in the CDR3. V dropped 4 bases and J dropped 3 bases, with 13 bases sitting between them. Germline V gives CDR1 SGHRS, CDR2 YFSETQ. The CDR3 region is CASSVTAIDYGYTF. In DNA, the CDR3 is TGCGCCAGCAGCGTAACAGCGATCGACTATGGCTACACCTTC.